This TCR beta chain was captured in a study of CD8 T cells in Susac syndrome. The study sequenced TCR beta in blood CD8+ and CD4+ T cells. Both CD4+ and CD8+ T cells were negatively isolated, and TEMRA cells underwent FACS enrichment. RNA in amounts of roughly 0.5 to 1 ug was reverse transcribed with random hexamers. Multiplex PCR with immunoSEQ amplified the TCR beta CDR3 across 54 Vbeta and 13 Jbeta. One entry per CDR3 protein, called by TCRdb with MiXCR from the immunoSEQ multiplex PCR reads. The data contain under 350,000 distinct CDR3 sequences, 92% of them seen just once; the ten biggest clones take up more than 0.06%. The J segment lost 3 bases and the V segment lost 0 bases, leaving 4 bases of the junction unmatched. The germline CDR1 and CDR2 sequences are SGHRS and YFSETQ. The CDR3 has 15 amino acids.

The clonotype comes from a human donor with multiple sclerosis. What was sequenced was CD4+ T cells from PBMCs. J is TRBJ2-7 and V is TRBV5-1, with 9 bases that match TRBD2. This CDR3 is CASSLEGLANYEQYF. As DNA, the CDR3 is TGCGCCAGCAGCTTGGAGGGACTAGCTAACTACGAGCAGTACTTC.